Listed below are T cell receptor beta chains from one sample, sequenced in a study of shared clonotypes between healthy human individuals. The protocol was immunoSEQ multiplex PCR, while the TCRdb copy is restricted to in-frame clones and leaves out a portion. The table lists a few hundred thousand clones, around 95% of them singletons. Sequencing was done on a sample of naive CD8+ T cells sorted from blood. Every receptor here comes from a woman aged 25 to 39 in good health. Both conserved end residues are part of each CDR3. Fields, in order: J gene, clone size, D gene, V gene, CDR3 protein, CDR3 DNA. The D gene is left open where the match is weak. Clone size is shown for a subset of rows, as once, few, many or a class of expanded clone.

J: TRBJ2-7; size: NA; D: NA; V: TRBV27; CDR3: CASGRYEQYF; DNA: TGTGCCAGCGGTCGGTACGAGCAGTACTTC
J: TRBJ1-3; size: NA; D: NA; V: TRBV2; CDR3: CASSDLQGRGNTIYF; DNA: TGTGCCAGCAGTGATCTCCAGGGGCGTGGAAACACCATATATTTT
J: TRBJ1-2; size: NA; D: TRBD1; V: TRBV19; CDR3: CASIPDRVSSDYTF; DNA: TGTGCCAGTATCCCGGACAGGGTTTCGTCGGACTACACCTTC
J: TRBJ1-6; size: NA; D: TRBD1; V: TRBV30; CDR3: CAWSVSDRGRSPLHF; DNA: TGTGCCTGGAGTGTCTCGGACAGGGGAAGATCACCCCTCCACTTT
J: TRBJ2-2; size: NA; D: NA; V: TRBV5-6; CDR3: CASSSIKYTGELFF; DNA: TGTGCCAGCAGCTCCATTAAATACACCGGGGAGCTGTTTTTT
J: TRBJ2-7; size: NA; D: NA; V: TRBV11-3; CDR3: CASSLDTGALEHEQYF; DNA: TGTGCCAGCAGCTTAGACACCGGGGCTCTCGAGCACGAGCAGTACTTC
J: TRBJ2-7; size: NA; D: NA; V: TRBV9; CDR3: CASSTRDLNYEQYF; DNA: TGTGCCAGCAGCACCCGGGACTTAAACTACGAGCAGTACTTC
J: TRBJ1-2; size: few; D: NA; V: TRBV4-1; CDR3: CASSTLGTPRSGYTF; DNA: TGCGCCAGCAGCACACTGGGGACACCGAGAAGTGGCTACACCTTC
J: TRBJ1-5; size: NA; D: NA; V: TRBV5-1; CDR3: CASRVGEGSNQPQHF; DNA: TGCGCCAGCAGGGTGGGTGAGGGTAGCAATCAGCCCCAGCATTTT
J: TRBJ1-6; size: NA; D: NA; V: TRBV28; CDR3: CASRAPEELNSPLHF; DNA: TGTGCCAGCAGAGCCCCAGAGGAACTAAATTCACCCCTCCACTTT
J: TRBJ1-2; size: NA; D: NA; V: TRBV6-6; CDR3: CASSYGWEANYGYTF; DNA: TGTGCCAGCAGTTACGGATGGGAGGCTAACTATGGCTACACCTTC
J: TRBJ2-7; size: NA; D: NA; V: TRBV28; CDR3: CASSSPRLELLYEQYF; DNA: TGTGCCAGCAGTTCCCCCCGACTGGAACTCCTCTACGAGCAGTACTTC
J: TRBJ2-3; size: NA; D: NA; V: TRBV5-4; CDR3: CASSASGTGTDTQYF; DNA: TGTGCCAGCAGCGCATCCGGGACCGGCACAGATACGCAGTATTTT
J: TRBJ2-7; size: once; D: TRBD2; V: TRBV25-1; CDR3: CAVGTSGYEQYF; DNA: TGTGCTGTGGGGACTAGCGGCTACGAGCAGTACTTC
J: TRBJ2-7; size: few; D: TRBD2; V: TRBV10-3; CDR3: CAISGTSGSYEQYF; DNA: TGTGCCATCAGTGGGACTAGCGGCTCCTACGAGCAGTACTTC
J: TRBJ2-5; size: NA; D: TRBD2; V: TRBV29-1; CDR3: CSVEGTSGQQETQYF; DNA: TGCAGCGTTGAGGGGACTAGCGGGCAACAAGAGACCCAGTACTTC
J: TRBJ2-7; size: once; D: NA; V: TRBV2; CDR3: CASSVGSGRPYEQYF; DNA: TGTGCCAGCAGTGTGGGGTCAGGGAGGCCCTACGAGCAGTACTTC
J: TRBJ2-3; size: NA; D: NA; V: TRBV5-1; CDR3: CASTELQGTDTQYF; DNA: TGCGCCAGCACGGAACTACAAGGCACAGATACGCAGTATTTT
J: TRBJ2-1; size: NA; D: TRBD2; V: TRBV6-1; CDR3: CASRESRVAGINEQFF; DNA: TGTGCCAGCAGGGAATCTCGGGTAGCGGGAATCAATGAGCAGTTCTTC
J: TRBJ2-2; size: NA; D: TRBD2; V: TRBV7-3; CDR3: CASSYSGAPGTGELFF; DNA: TGTGCCAGCAGCTACAGCGGGGCCCCGGGAACCGGGGAGCTGTTTTTT
J: TRBJ1-5; size: NA; D: NA; V: TRBV7-8; CDR3: CASSLVPTGEYSNQPQHF; DNA: TGTGCCAGCAGCTTAGTGCCGACAGGAGAGTATAGCAATCAGCCCCAGCATTTT
J: TRBJ2-7; size: NA; D: TRBD1; V: TRBV11-2; CDR3: CASSLVGQGGYEQYF; DNA: TGTGCCAGCAGCTTAGTGGGACAGGGGGGTTACGAGCAGTACTTC
J: TRBJ2-5; size: few; D: NA; V: TRBV7-3; CDR3: CASSPGGGVGETQYF; DNA: TGTGCCAGCAGCCCCGGGGGCGGGGTTGGAGAGACCCAGTACTTC
J: TRBJ1-5; size: NA; D: NA; V: TRBV19; CDR3: CASSMVRVIHEPQHF; DNA: TGTGCCAGTAGTATGGTGAGGGTGATCCATGAGCCCCAGCATTTT
J: TRBJ1-1; size: once; D: NA; V: TRBV5-6; CDR3: CASSLGDLPRAEAFF; DNA: TGTGCCAGCAGCTTGGGGGACCTCCCGCGGGCTGAAGCTTTCTTT
J: TRBJ1-3; size: NA; D: NA; V: TRBV6-6; CDR3: CASRQEPSGNTIYF; DNA: TGTGCCAGCCGACAGGAGCCCTCTGGAAACACCATATATTTT
J: TRBJ2-7; size: NA; D: TRBD1; V: TRBV5-6; CDR3: CASSAGTGGYEQYF; DNA: TGTGCCAGCAGCGCCGGGACAGGGGGCTACGAGCAGTACTTC
J: TRBJ2-1; size: NA; D: TRBD2; V: TRBV4-1; CDR3: CASSRKIELAGGDEQFF; DNA: TGCGCCAGCAGCCGAAAAATAGAACTAGCGGGAGGGGATGAGCAGTTCTTC
J: TRBJ1-1; size: NA; D: NA; V: TRBV19; CDR3: CASTHRESEAFF; DNA: TGTGCCAGTACCCACAGGGAATCTGAAGCTTTCTTT
J: TRBJ1-2; size: NA; D: TRBD1; V: TRBV6-1; CDR3: CASSEVDRVGGYTF; DNA: TGTGCCAGCAGTGAGGTAGACAGGGTAGGGGGCTACACCTTC
J: TRBJ1-4; size: NA; D: NA; V: TRBV2; CDR3: CASSEGQGEITNEKLFF; DNA: TGTGCCAGCAGTGAAGGTCAAGGGGAAATCACTAATGAAAAACTGTTTTTT
J: TRBJ2-3; size: NA; D: TRBD1; V: TRBV28; CDR3: CASSLRRRDRVGDTQYF; DNA: TGTGCCAGCAGTTTAAGGCGCCGGGACAGGGTGGGGGATACGCAGTATTTT
J: TRBJ2-1; size: NA; D: TRBD1; V: TRBV27; CDR3: CASSLSPGTGNNEQFF; DNA: TGTGCCAGCAGTTTATCCCCCGGGACAGGGAACAATGAGCAGTTCTTC
J: TRBJ2-2; size: NA; D: NA; V: TRBV9; CDR3: CASSAEGRGGTGELFF; DNA: TGTGCCAGCAGCGCCGAGGGGCGCGGCGGCACCGGGGAGCTGTTTTTT
J: TRBJ1-2; size: NA; D: NA; V: TRBV4-2; CDR3: CASSHRDGYTF; DNA: TGTGCCAGCAGCCACAGGGATGGCTACACCTTC
J: TRBJ2-1; size: NA; D: TRBD2; V: TRBV2; CDR3: CASSDRTSGNEQFF; DNA: TGTGCCAGCAGTGATAGGACTAGCGGTAATGAGCAGTTCTTC
J: TRBJ2-7; size: NA; D: NA; V: TRBV5-5; CDR3: CASSPGGPESYF; DNA: TGTGCCAGCAGCCCCGGGGGACCCGAGTCGTACTTC
J: TRBJ2-7; size: once; D: TRBD2; V: TRBV5-1; CDR3: CASSLTGFLAGRRPYEQYF; DNA: TGCGCCAGCAGCTTGACAGGGTTTCTAGCGGGACGCCGTCCCTACGAGCAGTACTTC
J: TRBJ1-3; size: NA; D: NA; V: TRBV13; CDR3: CASSLRGARGSGNTIYF; DNA: TGTGCCAGCAGCTTAAGGGGAGCCAGGGGCTCTGGAAACACCATATATTTT
J: TRBJ2-1; size: NA; D: NA; V: TRBV15; CDR3: CATSRDGSSEQFF; DNA: TGTGCCACCAGCAGAGATGGGAGTTCTGAGCAGTTCTTC
J: TRBJ2-7; size: NA; D: NA; V: TRBV13; CDR3: CASSAASGGAYEQYF; DNA: TGTGCCAGCAGCGCCGCCAGCGGAGGGGCCTACGAGCAGTACTTC
J: TRBJ2-7; size: NA; D: TRBD2; V: TRBV30; CDR3: CAWSYGGVEQYF; DNA: TGTGCCTGGAGTTACGGGGGGGTCGAGCAGTACTTC
J: TRBJ2-3; size: NA; D: NA; V: TRBV5-1; CDR3: CASSITDTQYF; DNA: TGCGCCAGCAGCATCACAGATACGCAGTATTTT
J: TRBJ2-1; size: NA; D: NA; V: TRBV2; CDR3: CASSEYLSYNEQFF; DNA: TGTGCCAGCAGTGAATATCTCAGTTACAATGAGCAGTTCTTC